The entry that follows covers one T cell receptor (beta chain) sequence. V shed 1 base, J shed 6 bases, and the junction held 9 bases outside the gene matches. This CDR3 spans 16 amino acids. Looked up from germline, CDR1 is SGDLS and CDR2 is YYNGEE. This specimen belongs to a study of T cell changes during pregnancy in multiple sclerosis. The assay was immunoSEQ multiplex PCR, and TCRdb's table has in-frame clones only and misses some. The table has 30,000 to 45,000 clones, 88% seen once. This sequence joins TRBV9 and TRBJ1-2; 10 nucleotides align to TRBD1. The input for sequencing was CD4+ T cells from peripheral blood mononuclear cells, taken in the first trimester of pregnancy. This sequence originates from a female donor with multiple sclerosis, enrolled in a pregnancy study. CDR3 sequence: CASSVLTGTGVDGYTF. In DNA, the CDR3 is TGTGCCAGCAGCGTACTGACCGGGACAGGGGTCGATGGCTACACCTTC.